Listed below are T cell receptor beta chains from one sample, sequenced in a study of cytomegalovirus exposure and HLA in healthy donors. Profiling relied on immunoSEQ multiplex PCR, and the TCRdb table lists in-frame clones only, not all of them. The table shows some 140,000 clones, with 65% to 85% occurring only once. Sequencing input: PBMCs. These receptors were collected from a man between 18 and 29 years old in good health and CMV-seronegative. Both conserved end residues are part of each CDR3. A D gene is named only where the DNA matches it firmly. Part of the rows lack a size; the others show once, few, many or a class for expanded clones.

>NA|TRBJ2-2|TRBV5-1|NA
CASGGALNTGELLF
TGCGCCAGCGGGGGGGCTCTGAACACCGGGGAGCTGCTTTTT
>NA|TRBJ2-5|TRBV5-1|TRBD1
CASSPRDRGSETQYF
TGCGCCAGCAGCCCCCGGGACAGGGGGAGTGAGACCCAGTACTTC
>NA|TRBJ2-1|TRBV2|NA
CASSEEQGTYNEQFF
TGTGCCAGCAGTGAAGAGCAGGGTACCTACAATGAGCAGTTCTTC
>NA|TRBJ2-1|TRBV30|TRBD1
CAWSVGTGWVGQDEQFF
TGTGCCTGGAGTGTGGGGACAGGGTGGGTTGGACAAGATGAGCAGTTCTTC
>once|TRBJ2-3|TRBV7-9|TRBD2
CASSYKGTRLGDTQYF
TGTGCCAGCAGCTATAAAGGGACTAGACTGGGAGATACGCAGTATTTT
>NA|TRBJ2-3|TRBV6-1|NA
CASINLASTDTQYF
TGTGCCAGCATAAACCTTGCGAGCACAGATACGCAGTATTTT
>NA|TRBJ1-2|TRBV2|TRBD1
CASSEGGQAIYGYTF
TGTGCCAGCAGTGAAGGGGGACAGGCAATCTATGGCTACACCTTC
>NA|TRBJ1-1|TRBV6-1|TRBD1
CASSAGQGGTEAFF
TGTGCCAGCAGCGCGGGACAGGGAGGCACTGAAGCTTTCTTT
>once|TRBJ1-2|TRBV18|TRBD1
CASSPATGEKNYGYTF
TGTGCCAGCTCACCGGCGACAGGGGAGAAGAACTATGGCTACACCTTC
>few|TRBJ1-2|TRBV7-2|TRBD1
CASSSRDRGFANYGYTF
TGTGCCAGCAGCTCCCGGGACAGGGGTTTCGCAAACTATGGCTACACCTTC
>NA|TRBJ2-4|TRBV19|NA
CASSMEGISQYF
TGTGCCAGTAGTATGGAGGGGATCAGTCAGTACTTC
>NA|TRBJ2-3|TRBV6-4|TRBD2
CASSVHASGGTDTQYF
TGTGCCAGCAGTGTACATGCGAGCGGGGGGACAGATACGCAGTATTTT
>NA|TRBJ2-5|TRBV11-2|NA
CASSLGYAGPQETQYF
TGTGCCAGCAGCTTGGGGTATGCAGGGCCCCAAGAGACCCAGTACTTC
>NA|TRBJ2-5|TRBV19|TRBD2
CASSRGGPETQYF
TGTGCCAGTAGTAGGGGAGGGCCGGAGACCCAGTACTTC
>NA|TRBJ2-2|TRBV29-1|TRBD2
CSVDRLAGSGELFF
TGCAGCGTTGATCGGCTAGCGGGGTCCGGGGAGCTGTTTTTT
>NA|TRBJ1-2|TRBV29-1|TRBD1
CSVERPGTEYGYTF
TGCAGCGTTGAACGACCCGGGACAGAGTATGGCTACACCTTC
>NA|TRBJ1-2|TRBV27|NA
CASSPKGHSYGYTF
TGTGCCAGCAGTCCCAAAGGACACTCCTATGGCTACACCTTC
>NA|TRBJ2-6|TRBV5-4|TRBD1
CASSGTGGSSGANVLTF
TGTGCCAGCAGCGGGACAGGGGGCTCAAGTGGGGCCAACGTCCTGACTTTC
>NA|TRBJ1-1|TRBV5-6|TRBD1
CASSNRDRGPTAFF
TGTGCCAGCAGCAACCGGGACAGGGGCCCTACGGCTTTCTTT
>NA|TRBJ1-6|TRBV2|NA
CASSARGNSPLHF
TGTGCCAGCAGTGCCAGGGGAAACTCACCCCTCCACTTT
>NA|TRBJ1-6|TRBV30|NA
CAWSVLTDNSPLHF
TGTGCCTGGAGTGTACTCACAGATAATTCACCCCTCCACTTT
>NA|TRBJ2-2|TRBV6-4|TRBD2
CASSDGLATGELFF
TGTGCCAGCAGTGACGGACTAGCCACCGGGGAGCTGTTTTTT
>NA|TRBJ1-1|TRBV4-1|NA
CASSQEQGTEAFF
TGCGCCAGCAGCCAAGAACAGGGAACTGAAGCTTTCTTT
>NA|TRBJ2-4|TRBV27|NA
CASSLEGFGKNIQYF
TGTGCCAGCAGTTTGGAGGGATTTGGCAAAAACATTCAGTACTTC
>NA|TRBJ2-5|TRBV5-4|TRBD1
CASSWGTGEGETQYF
TGTGCCAGCAGCTGGGGGACAGGGGAAGGAGAGACCCAGTACTTC
>NA|TRBJ2-1|TRBV5-1|TRBD1
CASSPFRTGGYNEQFF
TGCGCCAGCAGCCCTTTCCGGACAGGGGGCTACAATGAGCAGTTCTTC
>NA|TRBJ1-6|TRBV6-5|NA
CASSYRTSWNSPLHF
TGTGCCAGCAGTTACCGGACATCCTGGAATTCACCCCTCCACTTT
>NA|TRBJ2-5|TRBV6-5|TRBD2
CASRRALAGGETQYF
TGTGCCAGCAGGAGGGCCCTAGCGGGGGGGGAGACCCAGTACTTC
>few|TRBJ1-5|TRBV2|NA
CASSRSSGGNQPQHF
TGTGCCAGCAGTCGTTCCTCAGGGGGCAATCAGCCCCAGCATTTT
>NA|TRBJ1-1|TRBV10-3|TRBD1
CAITKGQGEEAFF
TGTGCCATCACCAAAGGACAGGGGGAGGAAGCTTTCTTT
>few|TRBJ2-3|TRBV10-1|NA
CASSGVPGDTQYF
TGCGCCAGCAGCGGGGTCCCGGGAGATACGCAGTATTTT
>NA|TRBJ2-3|TRBV11-2|NA
CASSLGRDTQYF
TGTGCCAGCAGCTTAGGGAGAGATACGCAGTATTTT
>NA|TRBJ2-2|TRBV12-1|NA
CASSFGGSNTGELFF
TGTGCCAGCAGCTTTGGGGGCTCGAACACCGGGGAGCTGTTTTTT
>NA|TRBJ1-1|TRBV5-8|NA
CASSSGVLALGAEAFF
TGTGCCAGCAGCTCGGGGGTCTTGGCCCTAGGTGCTGAAGCTTTCTTT
>NA|TRBJ1-4|TRBV4-1|NA
CASSPQPGIGNEKLFF
TGCGCCAGCAGCCCCCAACCGGGGATAGGGAATGAAAAACTGTTTTTT
>NA|TRBJ2-1|TRBV2|NA
CASTGTRVRNEQFF
TGTGCCAGCACAGGGACAAGAGTGCGCAATGAGCAGTTCTTC
>NA|TRBJ2-3|TRBV12-5|TRBD1
CASGSGGQGTDTQYF
TGTGCTAGTGGTTCTGGAGGACAGGGAACAGATACGCAGTATTTT
>NA|TRBJ1-2|TRBV10-1|NA
CASSEATNYGYTF
TGCGCCAGCAGTGAAGCGACTAACTATGGCTACACCTTC
>NA|TRBJ1-3|TRBV5-1|NA
CASSLGQGNGNTIYF
TGCGCCAGCAGCTTGGGCCAGGGCAACGGAAACACCATATATTTT
>NA|TRBJ2-3|TRBV7-9|NA
CASSQRQRYNTDTQYF
TGTGCCAGCAGCCAAAGGCAGCGGTACAACACAGATACGCAGTATTTT
>once|TRBJ2-7|TRBV7-9|NA
CASSLITAGQHF
TGTGCCAGCAGCCTCATCACTGCGGGGCAACACTTC
>NA|TRBJ2-6|TRBV29-1|NA
CSARAAGANVLTF
TGCAGCGCCAGGGCGGCTGGGGCCAACGTCCTGACTTTC
>few|TRBJ1-1|TRBV4-3|NA
CASSQGQSKAFF
TGCGCCAGCAGCCAAGGACAGTCTAAAGCTTTCTTT
>few|TRBJ2-4|TRBV6-1|NA
CASRPTPAAKNIQYF
TGTGCCAGCAGGCCGACTCCGGCGGCCAAAAACATTCAGTACTTC
>NA|TRBJ2-2|TRBV7-3|TRBD1
CASSLGQGWTGELFF
TGTGCCAGCAGCCTGGGACAGGGTTGGACCGGGGAGCTGTTTTTT
>NA|TRBJ2-1|TRBV9|NA
CASSVADVDSYSYNEQFF
TGTGCCAGCAGCGTAGCTGATGTTGACAGCTACTCCTACAATGAGCAGTTCTTC
>NA|TRBJ1-1|TRBV7-9|NA
CASSLPVHFEAFF
TGTGCCAGCAGCTTGCCGGTCCACTTTGAAGCTTTCTTT
>NA|TRBJ2-1|TRBV9|NA
CASSTRRGAFYNEQFF
TGTGCCAGCAGCACCCGCCGGGGGGCCTTCTACAATGAGCAGTTCTTC
>NA|TRBJ2-1|TRBV12-1|NA
CASSPPRASGGQSSYNEQFF
TGTGCCAGCAGCCCCCCCAGGGCTAGCGGGGGGCAGAGTTCCTACAATGAGCAGTTCTTC
>once|TRBJ2-5|TRBV2|NA
CASSEGVKMGTQYF
TGTGCCAGCAGCGAGGGTGTTAAGATGGGGACCCAGTACTTC